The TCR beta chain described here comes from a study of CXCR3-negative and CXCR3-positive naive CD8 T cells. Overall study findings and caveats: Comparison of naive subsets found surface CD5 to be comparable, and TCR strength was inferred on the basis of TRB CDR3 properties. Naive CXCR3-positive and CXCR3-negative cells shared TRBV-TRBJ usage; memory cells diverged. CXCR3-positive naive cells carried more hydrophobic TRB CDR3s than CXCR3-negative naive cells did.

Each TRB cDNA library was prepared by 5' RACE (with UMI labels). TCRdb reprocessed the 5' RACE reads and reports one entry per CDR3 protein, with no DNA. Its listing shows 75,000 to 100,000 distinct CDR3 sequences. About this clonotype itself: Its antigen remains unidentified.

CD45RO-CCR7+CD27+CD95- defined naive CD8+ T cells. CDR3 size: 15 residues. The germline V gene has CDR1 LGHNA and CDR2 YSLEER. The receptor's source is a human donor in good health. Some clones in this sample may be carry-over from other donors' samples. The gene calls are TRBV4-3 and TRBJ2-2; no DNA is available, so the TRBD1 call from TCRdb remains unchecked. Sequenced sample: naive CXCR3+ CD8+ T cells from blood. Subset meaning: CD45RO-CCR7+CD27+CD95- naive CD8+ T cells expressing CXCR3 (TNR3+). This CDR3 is CASSPTSGRTGELFF.